The 4 T cell receptor beta chains below all came from one sample that was sequenced in a study of cytomegalovirus exposure and HLA in healthy donors. With 60 Vbeta and 13 Jbeta primers, the PCR was carried out. Data came from immunoSEQ multiplex PCR; TCRdb stores just in-frame clones and leaves some out. The sample records about 180,000 clones, around 76% being singletons. The sample comprised PBMCs. The source is a woman aged 25 to 45 in good health and CMV-seropositive.

This clone is a singleton in its sample. The V call is TRBV5-5, the J call TRBJ1-4; D uncertain. The CDR3 covers 15 residues. The V and J ends lost 0 bases and 0 bases respectively, with 6 bases between them. The germline CDR1 and CDR2 sequences are SGHKS and YYEKEE (reference sequence). The CDR3 spells CASSLAVATNEKLFF. The CDR3 DNA reads TGTGCCAGCAGCTTGGCAGTTGCAACTAATGAAAAACTGTTTTTT. Full variable domain (remainder filled in from reference TRBV5-5 and TRBJ1-4): DAGVTQSPTHLIKTRGQQVTLRCSPISGHKSVSWYQQVLGQGPQFIFQYYEKEERGRGNFPDRFSARQFPNYSSELNVNALLLGDSALYLCASSLAVATNEKLFFGSGTQLSVL.

This chain uses TRBV28 with TRBJ2-1; D call uncertain. CDR3 length equals 13 residues. The V and J ends lost 1 base and 7 bases respectively, with 8 bases between them. Per germline, CDR1 MDHEN and CDR2 SYDVKM. CDR3 sequence: CASSLSEVNEQFF. The CDR3 nucleotides read TGTGCCAGCAGTTTATCTGAGGTAAATGAGCAGTTCTTC.

This chain connects TRBV6-1 to TRBJ1-1, with a weak D call TRBD1 (6 bases). Trimming removed 4 bases at V and 1 base at J, with 22 bases between. CDR3 length equals 18 residues. The germline V gene encodes CDR1 MNHNS and CDR2 SASEGT. CDR3: CASSGGHRVWGRNTEAFF. The DNA of the CDR3 is TGTGCCAGCAGTGGGGGACACAGGGTCTGGGGGAGGAACACTGAAGCTTTCTTT.

This rearrangement joins TRBV6-6 to TRBJ2-7; TRBD2 might be the D (5 bases). Germline CDR1 and CDR2: MNHNY and SVGAGI (reference sequence). This CDR3 is built from 12 residues. Trimming removed 6 bases at V and 5 bases at J, with 11 bases between. The CDR3 sequence: CASSPRVDEQYF. The DNA of the CDR3 is TGTGCCAGCAGCCCGAGGGTTGACGAGCAGTACTTC.